A single sample gave rise to the 5 T cell receptor beta chains below, sequenced in a study of regulatory T cells in long-lasting Graves disease. Indicated time point: persistent/refractory GD, antithyroid drugs over 5 years with positive TRAb. PBMC-derived RNA was used for the TCR library. TCR beta libraries were built with iRepertoire HTBI primers and Arm-PCR of CDR3 regions. TCRdb used MiXCR to reprocess the multiplex PCR reads, holding one entry per CDR3 protein. The sample yields 310,000 or so distinct CDR3 sequences, about 20% seen once. Source: peripheral blood mononuclear cells (PBMCs), taken when the disease was refractory, from a patient treated with antithyroid drugs. All receptors come from a female donor with Graves disease.

The chain has TRBV6-5 and TRBJ2-1; D not certain. Germline V lookup: CDR1 MNHEY, CDR2 SVGAGI. V lost 4 bases to trimming and J lost 8 bases, with 6 bases between them. The CDR3 is 11 amino acids. CDR3 protein: CASSSLYEQFF. Here the CDR3 DNA reads TGTGCCAGCAGTTCTTTATATGAGCAGTTCTTC.

Details on this clonotype: The junction departs from the called germline gene at one end, perhaps through a read error. The V gene is TRBV3-1, the J gene TRBJ2-2, with D tentatively TRBD1 or TRBD2 (6 bases each). Looked up from germline, CDR1 is LGHDT and CDR2 is YNNKEL (reference sequence). This CDR3 has 18 amino acids. In DNA form, the CDR3 reads TGTGCCAGCAGCCAAGAATTTGGGGGCGGGCCCAACACCGGGGGGCTGTTTTTT. Its protein is CASSQEFGGGPNTGGLFF. The full variable domain, completed using reference TRBV3-1 and TRBJ2-2, is DTAVSQTPKYLVTQMGNDKSIKCEQNLGHDTMYWYKQDSKKFLKIMFSYNNKELIINETVPNRFSPKSPDKAHLNLHINSLELGDSAVYFCASSQEFGGGPNTGGLFFGEGSRLTVL.

A few counts support this clonotype. This chain connects TRBV28 to TRBJ2-2; TRBD2 agrees at 10 bases. The CDR3 covers 16 residues. Germline V gene sequence: CDR1 MDHEN, CDR2 SYDVKM. Losses at the gene ends were 6 bases for V and 0 bases for J; bases not matched to a gene: 4. CDR3 amino acids: CASSPLAGTNTGELFF. The DNA for the CDR3 is TGTGCCAGCAGCCCACTAGCGGGGACGAACACCGGGGAGCTGTTTTTT.

This clonotype was observed many times. The chain recombines TRBV2 with TRBJ1-2; D is ambiguous. The germline gives CDR1 SNHLY, CDR2 FYNNEI. The CDR3 length is 13 residues. Trimming cost V 6 bases and J 0 bases, with 8 bases left between them. This CDR3 reads CASSAAANYGYTF. CDR3 bases: TGTGCCAGCAGCGCAGCAGCTAACTATGGCTACACCTTC. Full variable domain (missing parts from reference TRBV2 and TRBJ1-2): EPEVTQTPSHQVTQMGQEVILRCVPISNHLYFYWYRQILGQKVEFLVSFYNNEISEKSEIFDDQFSVERPDGSNFTLKIRSTKLEDSAMYFCASSAAANYGYTFGSGTRLTVV.

This clonotype was seen a few times. The chain joins TRBV29-1 to TRBJ1-5; TRBD1 matches 7 bases. V shed 4 bases and J 4 bases; nucleotides not matched to a gene: 4. The germline V gene has CDR1 SQVTM and CDR2 ANQGSEA. The CDR3 sequence is 13 residues long. The CDR3 DNA reads TGCAGCGTTGGGGACAGTGGAAATCAGCCCCAGCATTTT. Its translation is CSVGDSGNQPQHF.